These 29 T cell receptor beta chains originate from one sample sequenced in a study of CD8 T cells in ankylosing spondylitis. Each CDR3 protein gets one entry after TCRdb re-called the 5' RACE reads with MiXCR. Of 180,000 or so distinct CDR3 sequences in the sample, around a tenth were seen once. The sample consisted of blood, either unsorted or a sorted T cell fraction (not recorded which). These receptors all stem from a male donor with ankylosing spondylitis or in good health (not recorded which).

This clonotype was recorded many times. The chain joins TRBV18 to TRBJ1-1; unclear D gene. This CDR3 is built from 14 residues. CDR1 KGHSH and CDR2 LQKENI come from the germline V gene. Trimming took off 2 bases at V and 5 bases at J, with 12 bases between the two ends. The CDR3 DNA sequence: TGTGCCAGCTCACCATCAGGTGGAGGGACTGAAGCTTTCTTT. This codes for CASSPSGGGTEAFF.

This clonotype turned up a few times. As DNA, the CDR3 is TGTGCCAGCAGTTTACGCGTGGGGAACACCGGGGAGCTGTTTTTT. Residues: CASSLRVGNTGELFF. The chain couples TRBV12-3 or TRBV12-4 to TRBJ2-2; D gene ambiguous. The CDR3 runs to 15 residues. V dropped 2 bases and J dropped 1 base, with 8 bases sitting between them.

This clonotype showed up many times. J is TRBJ2-1 and V is TRBV4-2; 10 positions match TRBD2. Looked up from germline, CDR1 is LGHNA and CDR2 is YNFKEQ. Trimming cost V 4 bases and J 5 bases; bases outside gene matches: 8. The CDR3 has 16 residues. The CDR3 region has the DNA TGTGCCAGCAGCCTTTACTTTGGACTAGCGGACAATGAGCAGTTCTTC. Protein product: CASSLYFGLADNEQFF.

In the case of this clonotype: A read error may explain this, as a much larger clone is one base away. The CDR3: CASSPNTEVFF. As DNA, the CDR3 is TGTGCCAGCAGTCCCAACACTGAAGTTTTCTTT. This rearrangement joins TRBV12-3 or TRBV12-4 to TRBJ1-1; D is unclear. The CDR3 loop spans 11 amino acids.

The chain employs TRBV3-1 and TRBJ2-5, with 8 bases matching TRBD2. The J segment lost 6 bases and the V segment lost 0 bases, leaving 12 bases of the junction unmatched. In germline, CDR1 is LGHDT, CDR2 YNNKEL (reference sequence). This CDR3 comprises 17 residues. CDR3 nucleotide sequence: TGTGCCAGCAGCCAAGAAGTAGCAGCGGGAGAGAGTAAGACCCAGTACTTC. It is translated as CASSQEVAAGESKTQYF.

This clonotype was counted ten times or more. The chain is built from TRBV10-3 and TRBJ1-2; 9 nucleotides match TRBD1. The CDR3 has 13 residues. Germline lookup yields CDR1 ENHRY and CDR2 SYGVKD. J gave up 8 bases and V 0 bases, and 1 base lay outside the gene matches. The CDR3 DNA reads as TGTGCCATCAGTGAGTCAGGACAGGGGGGCTACACCTTC. The encoded protein is CAISESGQGGYTF.

This clonotype was found many times. This sequence joins TRBV6-1 and TRBJ2-3, with TRBD2 matching 14 bases. V lost 6 bases to trimming and J lost 0 bases; unmatched junction nucleotides: 8. The germline V gene has CDR1 MNHNS and CDR2 SASEGT. This CDR3 is 18 amino acids long. The CDR3 loop is CASSSGLAGGFSTDTQYF. CDR3 nucleotides: TGTGCCAGCAGCTCCGGACTAGCGGGGGGCTTCAGCACAGATACGCAGTATTTT.

This clonotype has a count of ten or more. The chain couples TRBV9 to TRBJ2-1, with 7 nucleotides matching TRBD2. The CDR3 loop spans 16 amino acids. The trim removed 3 bases at V and 0 bases at J, leaving 6 bases unmatched. Germline-derived CDR1 and CDR2 are SGDLS and YYNGEE. The CDR3 is CASSGGGRSSYNEQFF. CDR3 bases: TGTGCCAGCAGCGGGGGGGGACGGAGCTCCTACAATGAGCAGTTCTTC.

This clonotype was counted ten times or more. This chain connects TRBV27 to TRBJ2-3, with 10 nucleotides matching TRBD2. The CDR3 sequence is 15 residues long. Germline trimming cut 11 bases from V and 4 bases from J; bases unmatched to any gene: 12. Germline CDR1 reads MNHEY; CDR2 reads SMNVEV (reference sequence). The CDR3 nucleotides are TGTGCCTCCTCGAGGAGCGGGGGGGAGGCAGATACGCAGTATTTT. Translation gives CASSRSGGEADTQYF.

This clonotype was detected ten times or more. This CDR3 is CASSLSGPVWANEQFF. CDR3 DNA: TGTGCCAGCAGTTTATCGGGGCCTGTCTGGGCCAATGAGCAGTTCTTC. The chain is built from TRBV27 and TRBJ2-1; D perhaps matches TRBD1 (5 bases). The CDR3 length is 16 residues. Trimming shortened V by 0 bases and J by 6 bases, and 15 bases separated the two germline ends. Germline V gene lookup returns CDR1 MNHEY and CDR2 SMNVEV (reference sequence).

This clonotype was recorded a few times. J is TRBJ1-1 and V is TRBV12-3 or TRBV12-4; D is uncertain. This CDR3 spans 13 amino acids. V shed 3 bases and J shed 4 bases, with 9 bases lying between them. The CDR3 region has the DNA TGTGCCAGCAGTTTTAGCGACTCCACTGAAGCTTTCTTT. Translating gives CASSFSDSTEAFF.

The chain joins TRBV2 to TRBJ2-1; TRBD2 matches 14 bases. The CDR3 sequence is 17 residues long. Germline CDR1 and CDR2: SNHLY and FYNNEI. Trimming removed 5 bases from V and 4 bases from J; junction bases left unmatched: 7. DNA of the CDR3: TGTGCCAGCAGTCCCCGGACTAGCGGGGGGTTTTACAATGAGCAGTTCTTC. This translates into CASSPRTSGGFYNEQFF.

This clonotype has a count of ten or more. The chain carries TRBV5-6 and TRBJ2-7; a possible D gene is TRBD1 (6 bases). The V gene's germline CDR1 is SGHDT and CDR2 YYEEEE. This CDR3 spans 16 amino acids. Trimming removed 0 bases at V and 3 bases at J, with 16 bases between. CDR3 coding DNA: TGTGCCAGCAGCTTGGGGGGTCAGGGGTTTCTCTACGAGCAGTACTTC. It encodes CASSLGGQGFLYEQYF. The variable domain in full, completed from reference TRBV5-6 and TRBJ2-7, reads DAGVTQSPTHLIKTRGQQVTLRCSPKSGHDTVSWYQQALGQGPQFIFQYYEEEERQRGNFPDRFSGHQFPNYSSELNVNALLLGDSALYLCASSLGGQGFLYEQYFGPGTRLTVT.

In regard to this clonotype: The junction departs from germline at one end; a sequencing error may be responsible. The rearrangement uses TRBV3-1 and TRBJ1-1, with a weak D call TRBD1 (5 bases). Germline-derived CDR1 and CDR2 are LGHDT and YNNKEL (reference sequence). The CDR3 has 11 residues. The CDR3 DNA follows: TGTACCAGCAGCCTGGGACCCCGGTCTTTCTTT. This translates into CTSSLGPRSFF.

This clonotype was seen at least ten times. This rearrangement joins TRBV28 to TRBJ1-1; TRBD1 might be the D (5 bases). The CDR3 runs to 15 residues. Trimming removed 5 bases at V and 5 bases at J, with 18 bases between. Germline-derived CDR1 and CDR2 are MDHEN and SYDVKM. CDR3 nucleotide sequence: TGTGCCAGCAGTACCCTTGGTGGGGGGAAGACTGAAGCTTTCTTT. This sequence encodes CASSTLGGGKTEAFF.

This clonotype has ten or more counts. The J gene is TRBJ2-1, the V gene TRBV11-2; D unclear. Germline values: CDR1 SGHAT, CDR2 FQNNGV. The CDR3 is made up of 12 amino acids. CDR3 residues: CASSGSYNEQFF. In DNA form, the CDR3 reads TGTGCTTCATCCGGCTCCTACAATGAGCAGTTCTTC.

This clonotype was detected a few times. The chain employs TRBV13 and TRBJ1-6; D ambiguous. In germline, CDR1 is PRHDT, CDR2 FYEKMQ (reference sequence). The CDR3 is made up of 12 amino acids. V was cut by 6 bases and J by 5 bases, with 5 bases left in between. Written as DNA, the CDR3 is TGTGCCAGCAGTAGGGATAATTCACCCCTCCACTTT. This translates into CASSRDNSPLHF.

V usage is TRBV7-2 and J usage is TRBJ1-3; D call uncertain. The CDR3 totals 13 residues. Germline CDR1 and CDR2: SGHTA and FQGNSA. The V gene lost 6 bases and the J gene lost 4 bases, with 10 bases spanning the gap. The CDR3 DNA is TGTGCCAGCAGGCCCAACCGGGGAAACACCATATATTTT. Encoded protein: CASRPNRGNTIYF.

J is TRBJ2-5 and V is TRBV11-2; 13 bases match TRBD2. The CDR3 extends over 18 amino acids. J gave up 4 bases and V 5 bases, and 13 bases lay outside the gene matches. Germline CDR1 SGHAT, CDR2 FQNNGV. The CDR3 region has the DNA TGTGCCAGCAGCATCGGACTAGCGGGGGCCACCAGCAGAGAGACCCAGTACTTC. Protein sequence: CASSIGLAGATSRETQYF.

The chain has TRBV7-2 and TRBJ1-5, with TRBD1 matching 8 bases. V was pared by 5 bases and J by 5 bases, with 5 bases of the junction left unmatched. Germline V gene data show CDR1 as SGHTA and CDR2 as FQGNSA. The CDR3 is made up of 14 amino acids. The CDR3 bases are TGTGCCAGCAGCCCGACAGGGGCCCATCAGCCCCAGCATTTT. Its translation: CASSPTGAHQPQHF.

Details on this clonotype: Being one base from a much bigger clone, this may be a read error. The chain joins TRBV9 to TRBJ1-1; D gene ambiguous. The CDR3 sequence is 15 residues long. Germline CDR1 reads SGDLS; CDR2 reads YYNGEE. Trimming pared 3 bases from V and 7 bases from J, leaving 19 bases between. The CDR3 sequence is CASSEGRVVANEAFF. CDR3 DNA: TGTGCCAGCAGCGAAGGGCGGGTAGTCGCCAATGAAGCTTTCTTT.

This clonotype was found many times. The chain is built from TRBV12-3 or TRBV12-4 and TRBJ2-7; 7 bases line up with TRBD2. V lost 3 bases and J lost 4; bases outside the gene matches: 6. This CDR3 spans 14 amino acids. The CDR3 DNA reads as TGTGCCAGCAGTTTGCGCGGGAGTGGGTACGAGCAGTACTTC. It encodes CASSLRGSGYEQYF.

This clonotype occurred many times. The V gene is TRBV5-1, the J gene TRBJ2-5, with D unresolved. V was cut by 6 bases and J by 4 bases, with 16 bases left in between. The CDR3 sequence is 14 residues long. The V gene's germline CDR1 is SGHRS and CDR2 YFSETQ. CDR3 nucleotide sequence: TGCGCCAGCATGACCCCAGAACTCCGAGAGACCCAGTACTTC. The encoded protein is CASMTPELRETQYF.

This clonotype was observed a handful of times. The J gene is TRBJ2-1, the V gene TRBV11-2, with 7 bases lining up with TRBD1. Looked up from germline, CDR1 is SGHAT and CDR2 is FQNNGV. V gave up 5 bases and J gave up 4 bases; unmatched junction bases: 14. This CDR3 comprises 17 residues. The CDR3 reads CASSPPWPGGGYNEQFF. For the CDR3, the DNA is TGTGCCAGCAGCCCCCCATGGCCAGGGGGTGGTTACAATGAGCAGTTCTTC.

This clonotype has more than one count but fewer than ten. The chain is built from TRBV29-1 and TRBJ2-3; 7 positions agree with TRBD1. After removal of 6 bases from V and 2 bases from J, the junction contained 8 bases not matched to a gene. Germline values: CDR1 SQVTM, CDR2 ANQGSEA. This CDR3 contains 14 residues. For the CDR3, the DNA is TGCAGCGTGGCACTTGGGACAGCCACAGATACGCAGTATTTT. This gives the protein CSVALGTATDTQYF.

At least ten counts were recorded for this clonotype. The chain uses TRBV20-1 and TRBJ2-5; TRBD2 agrees at 7 bases. V dropped 3 bases and J dropped 2; count of bases not matched to a gene: 9. The CDR3 sequence is 15 residues long. CDR1 and CDR2 from the germline V gene are DFQATT and SNEGSKA (reference sequence). The CDR3 DNA sequence: TGCAGTGCTAGTTTAGGGCTAGCGGAGCAAGAGACCCAGTACTTC. Encoded protein: CSASLGLAEQETQYF.

The chain has TRBV12-3 or TRBV12-4 and TRBJ2-1, with D possibly matching TRBD2 (5 bases). The CDR3 spans 17 residues. V was clipped by 4 bases and J by 6 bases, with 22 bases between them. CDR3 protein: CASSSLGGLSSPNEQFF. Here the CDR3 DNA reads TGTGCCAGCAGTTCACTAGGAGGCCTTAGTAGCCCCAATGAGCAGTTCTTC.

This clonotype was observed at least ten times. The chain is built from TRBV7-8 and TRBJ2-4, with TRBD2 as a possible D gene (6 bases). The CDR3 has 16 amino acids. In germline, CDR1 is SGHVS, CDR2 FQNEAQ. Between the trimmed V and J ends, which lost 1 base and 5 bases, there was a span of 15 bases. The DNA of the CDR3 is TGTGCCAGCAGCTTAGTGCCGGGGGATGGGGAAAACATTCAGTACTTC. This gives the protein CASSLVPGDGENIQYF.

The chain couples TRBV7-8 to TRBJ2-1; 8 positions match TRBD2. The CDR3 runs 16 residues. Germline V gives CDR1 SGHVS, CDR2 FQNEAQ. Germline trimming cut 5 bases from V and 2 bases from J; bases unmatched to any gene: 8. As DNA, the CDR3 is TGTGCCAGCAGCCCGCGTTTTAGCGGGGCCTACAATGAGCAGTTCTTC. It codes for CASSPRFSGAYNEQFF.